Presented here are 19 T cell receptor beta chains from one specimen sequenced in a study of tumor-infiltrating lymphocytes in primary liver carcinoma (dated by TCRdb to the late 2010s). RNA from unsorted whole blood was extracted with TRIzol reagent, and germline DNA was obtained with the DNeasy Blood & Tissue kit. TCRdb names Illumina HiSeq 2500 as the instrument used. Starting from about 500 ng total RNA, TCRbeta-specific cDNA was produced by reverse transcription with a constant-region primer and ProtoScript II reverse transcriptase. TCRbeta libraries were built with three nested multiplex PCR rounds, a slightly modified ARM-PCR procedure. Each of the first two PCR rounds ran for about 10 cycles and used multiplex TRBV1-TRBV30 forward primers together with a Cbeta reverse primer. TCRdb trimmed public reads at Q25 via fastp, called clones via MiXCR and kept in-frame beta chains. Here each entry gathers all rows of one CDR3 protein and keeps the most common genes and DNA. This sample has 300,000 to 350,000 distinct CDR3 sequences in its table, and around three fifths of those were observed once. The leading ten clones occupy 17% of the sample.

Sequencing used peripheral blood. The origin of the receptors is a woman in her thirties with primary liver carcinoma and hepatitis B virus infection.

This clonotype was detected only a few times. The rearrangement joins TRBV6-2 or TRBV6-3 to TRBJ2-7, with D possibly matching TRBD2 (6 bases). Per germline, CDR1 MNHEY and CDR2 SVGEGT. The germline V and J ends were trimmed by 7 bases and 3 bases, with 19 bases remaining between them. The length of the CDR3 is 15 residues. The CDR3 region has the DNA TGTGCCAGCAACAAGGGCGGGACTCATGTCTACGAGCAGTACTTC. Residues: CASNKGGTHVYEQYF.

On this clonotype: The CDR3 ends on some other residue instead of the conserved phenylalanine or tryptophan, so this is likely a read error. CDR3 in amino acids: CASSLGPAAAGYTL. CDR3 nucleotides: TGTGCCAGCAGCTTAGGCCCAGCAGCGGCCGGCTACACCCTC. The chain joins TRBV11-1 to TRBJ1-2; D remains unclear. Germline V gene data show CDR1 as SGHAT and CDR2 as FQDESV (reference sequence). The germline V and J ends were trimmed by 1 base and 8 bases, with 14 bases remaining between them. The CDR3 is 14 residues long.

Concerning this clonotype: A read error may produce the germline difference seen at one junction end. V gene TRBV6-2 or TRBV6-3 combines with J gene TRBJ1-1; 8 bases agree with TRBD1. The CDR3 length is 13 residues. The V gene's germline CDR1 is MNHEY and CDR2 SVGEGT. In nucleotides, the CDR3 is TGTGTCAGCAGTGCGCCGGACAGGGTCAAAACTTTCTTT. This sequence encodes CVSSAPDRVKTFF.

Here the CDR3 DNA reads TGCGCCAGCATCCTGACCGCTGGACAGGGTATAAACAGTGAGCAGTTCTTC. Amino acid sequence: CASILTAGQGINSEQFF. J is TRBJ2-1 and V is TRBV4-1; 8 nucleotides match TRBD1. The CDR3 totals 17 residues. V was clipped by 7 bases and J by 9 bases; unmatched bases: 20. Germline lookup yields CDR1 MGHRA and CDR2 YSYEKL.

This clonotype was seen only a few times. Relative to the germline gene, one junction end is altered; a read error may explain this. The rearrangement uses TRBV5-6 and TRBJ2-2, with D unresolved. This CDR3 is built from 14 residues. Looked up from germline, CDR1 is SGHDT and CDR2 is YYEEEE. CDR3 sequence: CASTLSVNTGELFF. The CDR3 DNA sequence: TGTGCCAGCACCTTGTCGGTGAACACCGGGGAGCTGTTTTTT.

The chain uses TRBV11-2 and TRBJ2-2, with 10 nucleotides matching TRBD1. The CDR3 runs to 16 residues. V gave up 5 bases and J gave up 6 bases; unmatched junction bases: 9. Germline V CDR1 and CDR2: SGHAT, FQNNGV. CDR3 nucleotides: TGTGCCAGCAGCCAGGGACAGGGGATAAACCCCGGGGAGCTGTTTTTT. The encoded protein is CASSQGQGINPGELFF.

The chain employs TRBV19 and TRBJ2-7, with 9 positions matching TRBD1. The CDR3 loop spans 14 amino acids. Unmatched junction bases numbered 1, after V lost 4 bases and J lost 0 bases. Germline V gene sequence: CDR1 LNHDA, CDR2 SQIVND (reference sequence). The CDR3 DNA sequence: TGTGCCAGTAGTAAGACAGGGGGCTCCTACGAGCAGTACTTC. Translated: CASSKTGGSYEQYF.

About this clonotype itself: A read error may explain this, as a much larger clone is one base away. The chain is built from TRBV12-3 or TRBV12-4 and TRBJ2-3; possibly TRBD1 or TRBD2 for D (6 bases each). The CDR3 runs to 15 residues. Deletions cut 10 bases from V and 2 bases from J, with 19 bases between. DNA for the CDR3: TGTGCCAACAGCCAAGGGGGGAGTCCCACAGATACGCAGTATTTT. Protein sequence: CANSQGGSPTDTQYF.

The V gene is TRBV7-8, the J gene TRBJ2-7; 9 nucleotides line up with TRBD2. V gave up 4 bases and J gave up 3 bases; unmatched junction bases: 13. The germline V gene has CDR1 SGHVS and CDR2 FQNEAQ. The CDR3 sequence is 17 residues long. The CDR3 coding sequence is TGTGCCAGCAGCTCCCGGGGTAGCGGGAGTGGTGGCTACGAGCAGTACTTC. Its translation: CASSSRGSGSGGYEQYF. The complete variable domain, with remaining parts taken from reference TRBV7-8 and TRBJ2-7, reads GAGVSQSPRYKVAKRGQDVALRCDPISGHVSLFWYQQALGQGPEFLTYFQNEAQLDKSGLPSDRFFAERPEGSVSTLKIQRTQQEDSAVYLCASSSRGSGSGGYEQYFGPGTRLTVT.

The chain uses TRBV6-1 and TRBJ1-4; tentatively, D is TRBD1 (6 bases). V lost 8 bases, J lost 1 base, and 14 bases lay in between. The CDR3 extends over 15 amino acids. CDR1 is MNHNS and CDR2 is SASEGT in the germline V gene. CDR3 sequence reads: CASRLQGGTNEKLFF. CDR3 DNA: TGTGCCAGCCGTCTACAGGGCGGAACTAATGAAAAACTGTTTTTT.

The gene calls are TRBV5-6 and TRBJ2-3; D uncertain. Germline V gene sequence: CDR1 SGHDT, CDR2 YYEEEE. The CDR3 consists of 15 residues. Trimming shortened V by 3 bases and J by 3 bases, and 14 bases separated the two germline ends. CDR3 DNA sequence: TGTGCCAGCAGCTCGCAAACTTGGGCTACAGATACGCAGTATTTT. Its protein product is CASSSQTWATDTQYF.

This clonotype has a count of ten or more. The CDR3 region is CASSQLAGFNQPQHF. The CDR3 nucleotides read TGCGCCAGCAGCCAACTGGCGGGGTTCAATCAGCCCCAGCATTTT. The chain carries TRBV4-1 and TRBJ1-5; D ambiguous. V lost 2 bases, J lost 3 bases, and 11 bases lay in between. CDR1 is MGHRA and CDR2 is YSYEKL in the germline V gene. The CDR3 is 15 amino acids.

This clonotype has just a few counts. The chain joins TRBV12-3 or TRBV12-4 to TRBJ1-1, with 7 bases identical to TRBD1. The V gene end was trimmed by 2 bases and the J gene end by 7 bases; junction bases not matched to a gene: 1. The CDR3 sequence is 12 residues long. CDR3 region: CASSLTGVEAFF. CDR3 sequence (DNA): TGTGCCAGCAGTTTAACAGGGGTTGAAGCTTTCTTT.

To note about this clonotype: The missing conserved phenylalanine or tryptophan at the end of this CDR3 makes a read error likely. The CDR3 spells CASSPPYNEQFL. CDR3 in DNA: TGTGCCAGCAGTCCACCTTACAATGAGCAGTTCCTC. This sequence joins TRBV6-6 and TRBJ2-1, with D unresolved. Germline V gene data show CDR1 as MNHNY and CDR2 as SVGAGI (reference sequence). The V gene lost 5 bases and the J gene lost 4 bases, with 6 bases spanning the gap. The CDR3 is 12 residues long.

In this sample, this clonotype turned up many times. V is TRBV14 and J is TRBJ2-3, with D uncertain. CDR1 is SGHDN, CDR2 FVKESK, per germline. V was trimmed by 0 bases and J by 9 bases, leaving 10 bases between them. The CDR3 spans 13 residues. CDR3 coding DNA: TGTGCCAGCAGCCAAGATAGAACGGGCACGCAGTATTTT. Its translation is CASSQDRTGTQYF.

Remarks on this clonotype: As the CDR3 is not closed by the conserved phenylalanine or tryptophan, this likely results from a read error. The chain couples TRBV5-4 to TRBJ1-2, with D perhaps TRBD1 (5 bases). Germline values: CDR1 SGHNT, CDR2 YYREEE (reference sequence). Trimming stripped 0 bases from V and 6 bases from J, with 15 bases between. The CDR3 loop spans 15 amino acids. For the CDR3, the DNA is TGTGCCAGCAGCTTGGGTCAGGGAAATATGGATGGCTACACCTCC. It codes for CASSLGQGNMDGYTS.

This clonotype has more than one count but fewer than ten. The chain is built from TRBV30 and TRBJ2-1; a possible D gene is TRBD2 (5 bases). V lost 1 base and J lost 0, with 16 bases in between. Germline CDR1 is GTSNPN and CDR2 is SVGIG (reference sequence). CDR3 length equals 17 residues. The DNA of the CDR3 is TGTGCCTGGAGTGATCCCGGGCGGGCTAGCTCCTACAATGAGCAGTTCTTC. It is translated as CAWSDPGRASSYNEQFF.

This clonotype was recorded a few times. This may stem from a read error, because a much larger clone lies one nucleotide away. This chain uses TRBV11-1 with TRBJ2-5, with 8 bases identical to TRBD2. V shed 5 bases, J shed 9 bases, and the junction held 14 bases outside the gene matches. Per the germline V gene, CDR1 is SGHAT and CDR2 is FQDESV (reference sequence). CDR3 size: 15 residues. The CDR3 protein is CASSAVASGSEAQYF. DNA of the CDR3: TGTGCCAGCAGCGCCGTAGCCAGCGGGAGTGAGGCCCAGTACTTC.

As concerns this clonotype: A read error may account for a junction end that differs from germline. This chain joins TRBV5-6 and TRBJ2-7; weak D call: TRBD2 (5 bases). CDR1 SGHDT and CDR2 YYEEEE come from the germline V gene. The length of the CDR3 is 14 residues. CDR3 sequence (DNA): TGTGCCAGCAGCTTGCGGGGAAGATCCTACGAGCAGTGCTTC. Amino acid sequence: CASSLRGRSYEQCF.